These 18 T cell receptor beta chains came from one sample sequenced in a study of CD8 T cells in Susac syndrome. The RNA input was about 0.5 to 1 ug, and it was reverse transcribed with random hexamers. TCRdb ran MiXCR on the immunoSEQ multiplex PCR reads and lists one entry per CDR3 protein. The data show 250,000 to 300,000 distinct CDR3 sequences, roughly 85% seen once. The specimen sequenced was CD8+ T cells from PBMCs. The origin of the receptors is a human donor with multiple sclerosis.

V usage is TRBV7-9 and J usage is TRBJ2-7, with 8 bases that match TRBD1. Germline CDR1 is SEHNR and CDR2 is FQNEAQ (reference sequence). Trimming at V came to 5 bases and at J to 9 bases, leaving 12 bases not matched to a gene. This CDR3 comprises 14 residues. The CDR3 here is CASSPTGARFGQYF. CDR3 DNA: TGTGCCAGCAGCCCGACAGGGGCCAGGTTCGGGCAGTACTTC.

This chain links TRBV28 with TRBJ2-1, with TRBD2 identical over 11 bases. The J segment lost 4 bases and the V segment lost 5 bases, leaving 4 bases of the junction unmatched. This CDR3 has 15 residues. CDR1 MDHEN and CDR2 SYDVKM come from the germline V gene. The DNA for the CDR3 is TGTGCCAGCAGTCAGAGACTAGCGGGGTACAATGAGCAGTTCTTC. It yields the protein CASSQRLAGYNEQFF.

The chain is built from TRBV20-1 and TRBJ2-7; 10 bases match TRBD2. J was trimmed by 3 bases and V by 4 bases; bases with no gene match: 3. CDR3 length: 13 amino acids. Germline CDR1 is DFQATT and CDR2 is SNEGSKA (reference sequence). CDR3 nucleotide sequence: TGCAGTGCTACCCTAGCGGGAGACTACGAGCAGTACTTC. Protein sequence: CSATLAGDYEQYF.

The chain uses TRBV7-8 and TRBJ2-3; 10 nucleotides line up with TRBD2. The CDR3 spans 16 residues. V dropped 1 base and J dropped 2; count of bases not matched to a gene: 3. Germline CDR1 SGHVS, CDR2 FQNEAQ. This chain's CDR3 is CASSLELAGNTDTQYF. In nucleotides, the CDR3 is TGTGCCAGCAGCTTAGAACTAGCGGGGAACACAGATACGCAGTATTTT.

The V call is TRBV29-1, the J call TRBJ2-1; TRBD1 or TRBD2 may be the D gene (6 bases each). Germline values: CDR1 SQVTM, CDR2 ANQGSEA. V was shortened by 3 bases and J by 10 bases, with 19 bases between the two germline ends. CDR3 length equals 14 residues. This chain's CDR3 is CSVEGGRPLGEQFF. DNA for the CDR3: TGCAGCGTTGAGGGGGGCAGGCCCCTAGGGGAGCAGTTCTTC.

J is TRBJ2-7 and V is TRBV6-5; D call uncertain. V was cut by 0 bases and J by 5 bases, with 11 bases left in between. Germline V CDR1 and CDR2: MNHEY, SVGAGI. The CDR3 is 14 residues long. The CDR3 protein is CASSYSQDADEQYF. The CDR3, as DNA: TGTGCCAGCAGTTACTCGCAGGACGCGGACGAGCAGTACTTC.

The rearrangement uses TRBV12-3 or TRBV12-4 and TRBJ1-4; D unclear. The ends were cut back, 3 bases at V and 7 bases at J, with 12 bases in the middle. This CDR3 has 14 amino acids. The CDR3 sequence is CASSFEGLGEKLFF. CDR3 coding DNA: TGTGCCAGCAGTTTTGAAGGGTTGGGTGAAAAACTGTTTTTT.

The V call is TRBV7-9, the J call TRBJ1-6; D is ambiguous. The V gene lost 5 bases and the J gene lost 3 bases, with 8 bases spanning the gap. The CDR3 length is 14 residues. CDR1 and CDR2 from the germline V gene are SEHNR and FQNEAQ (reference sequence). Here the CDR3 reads CASSNGFYNSPLHF. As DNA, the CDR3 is TGTGCCAGCAGCAATGGATTCTATAATTCACCCCTCCACTTT.

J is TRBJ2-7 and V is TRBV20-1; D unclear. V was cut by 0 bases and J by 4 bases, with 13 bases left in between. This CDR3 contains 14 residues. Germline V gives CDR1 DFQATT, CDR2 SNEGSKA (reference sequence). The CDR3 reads CSARDYSGGYEQYF. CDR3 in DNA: TGCAGTGCTAGAGATTATTCGGGCGGTTACGAGCAGTACTTC.

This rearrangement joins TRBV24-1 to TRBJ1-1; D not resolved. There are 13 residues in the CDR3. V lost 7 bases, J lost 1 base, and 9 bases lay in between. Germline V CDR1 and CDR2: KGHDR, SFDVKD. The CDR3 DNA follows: TGTGCCACCAGGAAAGGCTGGAACACTGAAGCTTTCTTT. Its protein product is CATRKGWNTEAFF.

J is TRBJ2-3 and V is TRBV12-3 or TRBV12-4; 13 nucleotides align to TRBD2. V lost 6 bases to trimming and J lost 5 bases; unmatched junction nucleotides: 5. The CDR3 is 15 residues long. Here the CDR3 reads CASRGTSGTGDTQYF. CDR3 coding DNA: TGTGCCAGCAGGGGGACTAGCGGGACTGGAGATACGCAGTATTTT.

The CDR3 coding sequence is TGCAGTGCTCCGGTAGATGAGGAGCTGTTTTTT. This translates into CSAPVDEELFF. This chain uses TRBV20-1 with TRBJ2-2; no clear D gene. CDR1 is DFQATT and CDR2 is SNEGSKA in the germline V gene (reference sequence). The CDR3 extends over 11 amino acids. Trimming shortened V by 5 bases and J by 10 bases, and 11 bases separated the two germline ends.

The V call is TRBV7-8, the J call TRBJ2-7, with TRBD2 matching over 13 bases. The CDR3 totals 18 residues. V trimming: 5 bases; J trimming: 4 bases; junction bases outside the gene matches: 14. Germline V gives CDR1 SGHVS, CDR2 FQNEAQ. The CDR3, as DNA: TGTGCCAGCAGCCCGTGGACAGGGACTAGCGGGAAGGCGTACGAGCAGTACTTC. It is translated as CASSPWTGTSGKAYEQYF.

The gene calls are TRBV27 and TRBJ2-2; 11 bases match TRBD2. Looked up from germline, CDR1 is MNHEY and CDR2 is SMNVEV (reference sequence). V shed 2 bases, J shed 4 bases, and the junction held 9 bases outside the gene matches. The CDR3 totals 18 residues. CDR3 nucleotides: TGTGCCAGCAGTTTAAGTCAGCCTAGCGGGAGGCCCACCGGGGAGCTGTTTTTT. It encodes CASSLSQPSGRPTGELFF.

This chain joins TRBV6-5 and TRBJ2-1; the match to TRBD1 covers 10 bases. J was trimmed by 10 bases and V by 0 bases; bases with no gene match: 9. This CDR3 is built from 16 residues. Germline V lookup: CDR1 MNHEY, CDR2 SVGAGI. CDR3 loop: CASSYSGTGVLGEQFF. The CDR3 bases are TGTGCCAGCAGTTACTCCGGGACAGGGGTCCTAGGCGAGCAGTTCTTC.

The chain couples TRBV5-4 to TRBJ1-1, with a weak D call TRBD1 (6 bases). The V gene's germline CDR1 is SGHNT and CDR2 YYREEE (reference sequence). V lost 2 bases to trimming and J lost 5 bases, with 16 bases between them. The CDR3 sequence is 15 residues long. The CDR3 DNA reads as TGTGCCAGCAGCTTCCCACGGGGGGCGCGGACTGAAGCTTTCTTT. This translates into CASSFPRGARTEAFF.

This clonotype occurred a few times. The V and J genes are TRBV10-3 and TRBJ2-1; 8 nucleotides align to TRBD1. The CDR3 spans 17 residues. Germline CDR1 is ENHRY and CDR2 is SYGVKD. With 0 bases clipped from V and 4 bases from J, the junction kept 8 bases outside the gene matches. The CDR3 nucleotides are TGTGCCATCAGTGAGTCGCAAGTGACAGGGGCTTACAATGAGCAGTTCTTC. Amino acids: CAISESQVTGAYNEQFF.

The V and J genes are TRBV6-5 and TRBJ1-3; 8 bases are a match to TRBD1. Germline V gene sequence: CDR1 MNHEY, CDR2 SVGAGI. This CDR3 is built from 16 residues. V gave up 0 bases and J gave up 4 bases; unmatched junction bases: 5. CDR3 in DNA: TGTGCCAGCAGTTACTCGACAGGGGAGAGAGGAAACACCATATATTTT. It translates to CASSYSTGERGNTIYF.